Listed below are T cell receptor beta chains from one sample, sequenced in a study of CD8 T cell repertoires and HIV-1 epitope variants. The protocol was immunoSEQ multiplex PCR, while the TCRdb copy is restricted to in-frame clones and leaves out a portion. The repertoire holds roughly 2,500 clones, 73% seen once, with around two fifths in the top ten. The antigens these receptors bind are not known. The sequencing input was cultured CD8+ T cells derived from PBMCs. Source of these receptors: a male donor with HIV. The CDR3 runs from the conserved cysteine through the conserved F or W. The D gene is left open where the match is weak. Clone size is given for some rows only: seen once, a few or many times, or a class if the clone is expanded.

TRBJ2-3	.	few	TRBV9	TGTGCCAGCAGCGCTTCAGGGGATACGCAGTATTTT	CASSASGDTQYF
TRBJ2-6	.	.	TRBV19	TGTGCCAGTAACCAAGTTGCGTCTTTCTCTGGGGCCAACGTCCTGACTTTC	CASNQVASFSGANVLTF
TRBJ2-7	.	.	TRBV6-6	TGTGCCAGCAGTTACCTAGTGGCCTACGAGCAGTACTTC	CASSYLVAYEQYF
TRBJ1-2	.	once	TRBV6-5	TGTGCCAGCAGTTACGGGGGGCATGGCTACACCTTC	CASSYGGHGYTF
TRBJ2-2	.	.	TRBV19	TGTGCCAGTAGTTCGGTGGGCACCGGGGAGCTGTTTTTT	CASSSVGTGELFF
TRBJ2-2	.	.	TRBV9	TGTGCCAGCGGCCAAGACACCGGGGAGCTGTTTTTT	CASGQDTGELFF
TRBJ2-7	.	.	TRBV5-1	TGCGCCAGCAGCCTGACTGTAGAGGAGCAGTACTTC	CASSLTVEEQYF
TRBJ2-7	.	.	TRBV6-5	TGTGCCAGCAGTTACGGAACCGCCCCGATCGAGCAGTACTTC	CASSYGTAPIEQYF
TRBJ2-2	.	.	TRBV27	TGTGCCAGCAGAAGTCATAACACCGGGGAGCTGTTTTTT	CASRSHNTGELFF
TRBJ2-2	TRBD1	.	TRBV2	TGTGCCAGCAGATCACAGGGGGTGAACACCGGGGAGCTGTTTTTT	CASRSQGVNTGELFF
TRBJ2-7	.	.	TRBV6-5	TGTGCCAGCAGTTACTCGGAGGGGAACCCCTACGAGCAGTACTTC	CASSYSEGNPYEQYF
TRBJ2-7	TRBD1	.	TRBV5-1	TGCGCCAGCAGCTTGAGCCCGGGACAGGGATCTTACGAGCAGTACTTC	CASSLSPGQGSYEQYF
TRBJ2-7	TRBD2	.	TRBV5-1	TGCGCCAGCAGCCTAGCGGGAGCGGTCCAGTACGAGCAGTACTTC	CASSLAGAVQYEQYF
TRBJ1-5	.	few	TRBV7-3	TGTGCCAGCAGCTTAAATGGAGGGTTGCGCAATCAGCCCCAGCATTTT	CASSLNGGLRNQPQHF
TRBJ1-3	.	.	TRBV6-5	TGTGCCAGCAGTTACAGCGACGCGAGCTCTGGAAACACCATATATTTT	CASSYSDASSGNTIYF
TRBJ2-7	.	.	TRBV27	TGTGCCAGCAGTTTATGGCAGGGACCTGACTACGAGCAGTACTTC	CASSLWQGPDYEQYF
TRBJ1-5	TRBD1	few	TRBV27	TGTGCCAGCAGTCCCGACAGGGTGTACAATCAGCCCCAGCATTTT	CASSPDRVYNQPQHF
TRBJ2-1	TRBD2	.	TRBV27	TGTGCCAGCAGCCTTAGCGGGAGGGGAACTGAGCAGTTCTTC	CASSLSGRGTEQFF
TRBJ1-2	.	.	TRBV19	TGTGCCAGTAGCCCCAGGGCATACAACTATGGCTACACCTTC	CASSPRAYNYGYTF
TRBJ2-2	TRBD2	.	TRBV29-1	TGCAGCGTGGATACTAGCGGGGGGGCCGGGGAGCTGTTTTTT	CSVDTSGGAGELFF
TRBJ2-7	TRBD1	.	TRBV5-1	TGCGCCAGCAGCCCCTGGACAGGGGGCAGGTACGAGCAGTACTTC	CASSPWTGGRYEQYF
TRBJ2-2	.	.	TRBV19	TGTGCCACTACCTGGGGGGCCGGGGAGCTGTTTTTT	CATTWGAGELFF
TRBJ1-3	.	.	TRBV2	TGTGCCAGCAAAGTTGGAGTGGTTTCTGGAAACACCATATATTTT	CASKVGVVSGNTIYF
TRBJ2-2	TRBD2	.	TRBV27	TGTGCCAGCAGATCCACCACCACTAGCGGGGGGGCCTCTGGACTAACCGGGGAGCTGTTTTTT	CASRSTTTSGGASGLTGELFF
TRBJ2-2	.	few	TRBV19	TGTGCCAGTAGTATAGATCTTCGTGGGAACACCGGGGAGCTGTTTTTT	CASSIDLRGNTGELFF
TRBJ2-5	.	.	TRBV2	TGTGCCAGCAGTGAACTTTTAGGGGAAGAGACCCAGTACTTC	CASSELLGEETQYF
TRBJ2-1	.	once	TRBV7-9	TGTGCCAGCACCCTAACCACACCGCCCTACAATGAGCAGTTCTTC	CASTLTTPPYNEQFF
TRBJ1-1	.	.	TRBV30	TGTGCCTGGAGTGAGAGTTGGACTGAAGCTTTCTTT	CAWSESWTEAFF
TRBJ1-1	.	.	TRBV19	TGTGCCAGTAGTATCCACTTGGGGGTTGGCACTGAAGCTTTCTTT	CASSIHLGVGTEAFF
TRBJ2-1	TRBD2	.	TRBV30	TGTGCCTGGGAGCACCCGGGGGGGCCGGGTGAGCAGTTCTTC	CAWEHPGGPGEQFF
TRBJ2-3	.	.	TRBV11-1	TGTGCCAGCAGCTTAGTCCCTAGTCTTACCACAGATACGCAGTATTTT	CASSLVPSLTTDTQYF
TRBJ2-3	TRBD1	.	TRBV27	TGTGCCAGCAAACAACGGACAGGGCGCACAGATACGCAGTATTTT	CASKQRTGRTDTQYF
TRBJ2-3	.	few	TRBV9	TGTGCCAGCAGCGTAGATGGCAGAGATACGCAGTATTTT	CASSVDGRDTQYF
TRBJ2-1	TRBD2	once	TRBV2	TGTGCCAGCAGCAATAGCGGGATGAACGATGAGCAGTTCTTC	CASSNSGMNDEQFF
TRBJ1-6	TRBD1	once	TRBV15	TGTGCCACCAGCAGAGGTCAAACAGGGGTTTCACCCCTCCACTTT	CATSRGQTGVSPLHF
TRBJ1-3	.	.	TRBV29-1	TGCAGCGTTGTACTTCCCTCTGGAAACACCATATATTTT	CSVVLPSGNTIYF
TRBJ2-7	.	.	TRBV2	TGTGCCAGCAGTGACGAGCTCGAGATCTACGAGCAGTACTTC	CASSDELEIYEQYF